The clone carrying this T cell receptor (beta chain) was counted once. This sample was taken from a study of blood T cell repertoires in COVID-19. The data were produced by immunoSEQ multiplex PCR, yet TCRdb's version contains in-frame clones alone and is incomplete. The sample lists roughly 24,000 clones, 85% to 90% occurring once. Germline V gene lookup returns CDR1 MGHRA and CDR2 YSYEKL. The CDR3 consists of 16 residues. Unmatched junction bases numbered 12, after V lost 2 bases and J lost 5 bases. Sequencing was performed on peripheral blood. V gene TRBV4-1 combines with J gene TRBJ2-7; 7 bases agree with TRBD2. The TCR originated in a man aged 70 or older with COVID-19, enrolled during active disease. Written as DNA, the CDR3 is TGCGCCAGCAGCCAACAAAGCGGGGTTCCGGGCCACGAGCAGTACTTC. This sequence encodes CASSQQSGVPGHEQYF.